This T cell receptor (beta chain) is from a study of cytomegalovirus exposure and HLA in healthy donors. Only in-frame clones appear in the TCRdb table, and some are missing; sequencing was by immunoSEQ multiplex PCR. The profile shows 90,000 to 150,000 clones, around 87% of them singletons. Germline V gene lookup returns CDR1 LNHNV and CDR2 YYDKDF (reference sequence). This CDR3 spans 15 amino acids. The V gene end was trimmed by 1 base and the J gene end by 4 bases; junction bases not matched to a gene: 3. Sequences were obtained from PBMCs. The sequence was collected from a woman between 18 and 29 years old in good health and CMV-seropositive. This sequence joins TRBV15 and TRBJ1-5; 8 bases are shared with TRBD1. CDR3 sequence reads: CATSRGQGWNQPQHF. CDR3 nucleotides: TGTGCCACCAGCAGAGGACAGGGGTGGAATCAGCCCCAGCATTTT.